This TCR beta chain was obtained from a study of beta chain features in type 1 diabetes. Study overall: Investigators examined some 100,000,000 sorted cells across all samples. Study findings and constraints: A greater similarity of naive, central memory and Treg TCRB repertoires was seen among patients than among healthy donors. It was possible that PCR favored shorter templates, equally so in patients and controls. Sequencing from cDNA could over-represent high-TCR-expressing cells.

Investigators reverse transcribed all isolated RNA, so they sequenced expressed TCRB transcripts. Libraries were prepared by immunoSEQ multiplex PCR; TCRdb keeps only in-frame clonotypes and omits some of them. The sample shows 250,000 to 350,000 clones, about 10% of them seen only once. Germline CDR1 reads LNHNV; CDR2 reads YYDKDF (reference sequence). The ends lost 2 bases at V and 5 bases at J; junction bases unmatched: 5. The CDR3 runs to 15 residues. This clone was counted only a few times. As yet, its antigen is unknown. The gene calls are TRBV15 and TRBJ2-5, with 10 bases fitting TRBD1. The receptor comes from a woman in her twenties or thirties in good health. Material for sequencing was naive CD4+ T cells from blood. CDR3 loop: CATSRSGQGLETQYF. The CDR3 DNA is TGTGCCACCAGCAGATCGGGACAGGGGTTGGAGACCCAGTACTTC.